This TCR beta chain was identified during a study of T cell responses to AZD1222 COVID-19 vaccine. Study-level information: Researchers grouped second doses given at about 4 or about 12 weeks into one pool.

V lost 4 bases, J lost 1 base, and 4 bases stayed unmatched. The germline CDR1 and CDR2 sequences are SGHTA and FQGTGA. This CDR3 region has 16 residues. Only in-frame clones appear in the TCRdb table, and some are missing; sequencing was by immunoSEQ multiplex PCR. Here the sample spans over 100,000 clones, 93% being singletons. The clonotype comes from an adult in good health. The chain couples TRBV7-3 to TRBJ2-4; the match to TRBD2 covers 10 bases. The sequenced sample was peripheral blood, obtained on day 0 of AZD1222 vaccination. The CDR3 reads CASSSSGSEAKNIQYF. Here the CDR3 DNA reads TGTGCCAGCAGCTCTAGCGGGAGCGAGGCCAAAAACATTCAGTACTTC.